The 7 T cell receptor beta chains listed next were all sequenced from one sample in a study of early T cells in non-severe SARS-CoV-2 infection. TCRdb reprocessed the 5' RACE reads via MiXCR and lists one record per CDR3 protein. Seen here are over 30,000 distinct CDR3 sequences, 5.5% to 7.5% observed once, and the top ten hold roughly 7.5%. The sequenced sample was whole blood. The receptors come from an adult who was a healthcare worker with PCR-confirmed SARS-CoV-2 infection or an uninfected control (not recorded which).

This clonotype was seen only a few times. The gene calls are TRBV29-1 and TRBJ2-7; 12 bases are a match to TRBD1. The germline gives CDR1 SQVTM, CDR2 ANQGSEA. With V trimmed by 8 bases and J by 5 bases, 10 bases remained unmatched. The CDR3 is made up of 14 amino acids. CDR3 DNA sequence: TGCAGCATCGAGGTCGGGACAGGGGGCAACGAGCAGTACTTC. It specifies CSIEVGTGGNEQYF.

This clonotype was detected many times. V is TRBV7-9 and J is TRBJ2-3; the match to TRBD1 covers 7 bases. Germline loops: CDR1 SEHNR, CDR2 FQNEAQ (reference sequence). CDR3 length equals 14 residues. V shed 1 base, J shed 4 bases, and the junction held 2 bases outside the gene matches. This CDR3 reads CASSLEGGADTQYF. The CDR3 bases are TGTGCCAGCAGCTTAGAAGGGGGCGCAGATACGCAGTATTTT.

This clonotype was detected many times. As DNA, the CDR3 is TGTGCCAGCTCACCACCACCGACAGGGGTTGAGCAGTTCTTC. Translated, it gives CASSPPPTGVEQFF. This chain connects TRBV18 to TRBJ2-1; 8 bases fit TRBD1. Per germline, CDR1 KGHSH and CDR2 LQKENI. The junction had 4 bases not matched to a gene; V was cut back by 0 bases and J by 9 bases. The CDR3 loop spans 14 amino acids.

The genes are TRBV3-1 and TRBJ1-2; maybe TRBD1 (5 bases). Germline V gene sequence: CDR1 LGHDT, CDR2 YNNKEL (reference sequence). Trimming left V 0 bases short and J 3 bases short, with 11 bases between. This CDR3 has 15 amino acids. In DNA, the CDR3 is TGTGCCAGCAGCCAAGAAATGGGGGAAGACTATGGCTACACCTTC. This gives the protein CASSQEMGEDYGYTF.

This clonotype occurred many times. The rearrangement joins TRBV13 to TRBJ2-7, with a tentative D call TRBD1 (6 bases). The CDR3 is made up of 14 amino acids. V lost 5 bases and J lost 2, with 13 bases in between. Germline values: CDR1 PRHDT, CDR2 FYEKMQ (reference sequence). The CDR3 here is CASSKYGTTYEQYF. The CDR3 region has the DNA TGTGCCAGCAGCAAATACGGGACAACCTACGAGCAGTACTTC.

The chain joins TRBV20-1 to TRBJ1-1; weak D call: TRBD1 (6 bases). Germline CDR1 and CDR2: DFQATT and SNEGSKA (reference sequence). The CDR3 extends over 15 amino acids. Trimming took off 5 bases at V and 4 bases at J, with 20 bases between the two ends. CDR3: CSAPSHARGATEAFF. The CDR3 region has the DNA TGCAGTGCTCCCAGCCATGCCAGGGGAGCCACTGAAGCTTTCTTT.

This sequence joins TRBV11-2 and TRBJ1-4; the D is unclear. CDR3 length: 14 residues. Trimming stripped 2 bases from V and 0 bases from J, with 4 bases between. Germline CDR1 and CDR2: SGHAT and FQNNGV. The CDR3, as DNA: TGTGCCAGCAGCTTATCCTCAACTAATGAAAAACTGTTTTTT. It translates to CASSLSSTNEKLFF.